This T cell receptor (beta chain) was obtained from a study of T-cell memory formation after mild COVID-19. Study-wide findings and caveats: Some clones that responded turned up in pre-infection memory, which suggests that cross-reactive memory joined in.

TCRdb processed the 5' RACE reads anew with MiXCR; each CDR3 protein has one entry. The sample lists approximately 300,000 distinct CDR3 sequences; 15% to 20% were seen once. CDR1 SGHTA and CDR2 FQGNSA come from the germline V gene. CDR3 length equals 13 residues. Trimming removed 0 bases at V and 8 bases at J, with 10 bases between. This clonotype has only a few counts. Antigen: not known. The sequenced sample was PBMCs or a T cell subset sorted from them (not recorded which). The chain carries TRBV7-2 and TRBJ1-2; the D gene is possibly TRBD1 (6 bases). The source of this sequence is a man between 18 and 35 years old who had mild COVID-19 (a few samples of this study predate the infection). Cell type and time point are not known. The CDR3 here is CASSLAQGQGYTF. CDR3 DNA: TGTGCCAGCAGCTTAGCACAGGGTCAGGGCTACACCTTC.